The entry below gives a single T cell receptor beta chain sequence along with its context. Its specificity is not known. This specimen comes from a study of cytomegalovirus exposure and HLA in healthy donors. V was cut by 1 base and J by 2 bases, with 9 bases left in between. This CDR3 is built from 15 residues. The germline gives CDR1 MNHNS, CDR2 SASEGT. Study-level findings and limits: As a later analysis showed, a missense DCLRE1C variant was linked to trimming of TCR beta V- and J-genes.

Primers included in the PCR were 60 Vbeta and 13 Jbeta primers. The table came from immunoSEQ multiplex PCR; TCRdb's copy has only in-frame clones and leaves some out. The sample includes 200,000 to 250,000 clones, about 84% of them seen just once. The TCR originated in a human donor in good health. Sequencing input: PBMCs. The gene calls are TRBV6-1 and TRBJ1-5; D possibly corresponds to TRBD1 (5 bases). Written as DNA, the CDR3 is TGTGCCAGCAGTGAAGTGGGGCAGGGCAATCAGCCCCAGCATTTT. Protein: CASSEVGQGNQPQHF.